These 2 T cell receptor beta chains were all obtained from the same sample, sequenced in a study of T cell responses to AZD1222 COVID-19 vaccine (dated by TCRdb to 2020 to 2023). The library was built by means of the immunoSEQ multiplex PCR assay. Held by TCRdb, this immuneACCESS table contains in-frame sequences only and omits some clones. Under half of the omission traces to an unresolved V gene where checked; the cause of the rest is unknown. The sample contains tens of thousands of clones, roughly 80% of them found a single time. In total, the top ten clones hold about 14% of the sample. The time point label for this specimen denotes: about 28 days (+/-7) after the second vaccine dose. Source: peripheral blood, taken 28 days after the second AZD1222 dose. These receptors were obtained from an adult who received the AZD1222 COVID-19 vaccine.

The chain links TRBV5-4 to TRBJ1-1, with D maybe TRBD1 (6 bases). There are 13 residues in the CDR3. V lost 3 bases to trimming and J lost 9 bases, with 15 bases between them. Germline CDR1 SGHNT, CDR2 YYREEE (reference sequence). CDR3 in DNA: TGTGCCAGCAGCTCCCAAGGGGGGACGAAAGCTTTCTTT. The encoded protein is CASSSQGGTKAFF. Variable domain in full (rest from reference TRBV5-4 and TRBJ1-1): ETGVTQSPTHLIKTRGQQVTLRCSSQSGHNTVSWYQQALGQGPQFIFQYYREEENGRGNFPPRFSGLQFPNYSSELNVNALELDDSALYLCASSSQGGTKAFFGQGTRLTVV.

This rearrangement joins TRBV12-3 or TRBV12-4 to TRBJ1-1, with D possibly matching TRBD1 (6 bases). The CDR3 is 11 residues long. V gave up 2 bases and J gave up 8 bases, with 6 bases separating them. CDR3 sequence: CASSLRGEAFF. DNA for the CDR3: TGTGCCAGCAGTTTAAGGGGGGAAGCTTTCTTT.